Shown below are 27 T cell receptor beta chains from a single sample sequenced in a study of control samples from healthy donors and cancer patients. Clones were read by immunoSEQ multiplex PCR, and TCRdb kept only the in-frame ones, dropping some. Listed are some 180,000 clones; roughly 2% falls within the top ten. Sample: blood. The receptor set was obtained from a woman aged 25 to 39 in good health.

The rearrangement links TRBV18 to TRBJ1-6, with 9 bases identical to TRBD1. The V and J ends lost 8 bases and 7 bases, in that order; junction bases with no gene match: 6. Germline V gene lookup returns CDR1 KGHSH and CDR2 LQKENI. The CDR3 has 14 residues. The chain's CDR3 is CASQTGGGNSPLHF. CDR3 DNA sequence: TGTGCCAGCCAGACAGGGGGTGGCAATTCACCCCTCCACTTT.

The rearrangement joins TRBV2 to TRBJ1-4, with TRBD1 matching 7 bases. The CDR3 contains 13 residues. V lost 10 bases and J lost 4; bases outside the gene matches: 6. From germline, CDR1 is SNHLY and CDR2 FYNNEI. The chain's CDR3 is CATSGQINEKLFF. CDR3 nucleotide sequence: TGTGCCACCTCGGGACAGATTAATGAAAAACTGTTTTTT.

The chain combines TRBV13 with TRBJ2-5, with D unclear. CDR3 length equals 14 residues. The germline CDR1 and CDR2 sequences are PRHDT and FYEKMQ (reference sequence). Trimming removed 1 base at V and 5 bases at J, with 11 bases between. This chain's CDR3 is CASSLEDGWETQYF. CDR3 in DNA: TGTGCCAGCAGCTTAGAAGACGGGTGGGAGACCCAGTACTTC.

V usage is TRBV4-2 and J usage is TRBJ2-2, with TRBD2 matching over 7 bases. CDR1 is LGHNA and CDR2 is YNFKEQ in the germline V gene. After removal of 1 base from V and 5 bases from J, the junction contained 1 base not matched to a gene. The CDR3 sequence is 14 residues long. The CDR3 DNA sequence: TGTGCCAGCAGCCAAGGGCGGGGGACCGGGGAGCTGTTTTTT. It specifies CASSQGRGTGELFF.

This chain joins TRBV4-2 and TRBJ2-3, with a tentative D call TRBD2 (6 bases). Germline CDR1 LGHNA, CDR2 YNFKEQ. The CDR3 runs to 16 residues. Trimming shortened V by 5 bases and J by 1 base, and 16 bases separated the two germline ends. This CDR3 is CASSTGLERGTDTQYF. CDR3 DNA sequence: TGTGCCAGCAGCACCGGACTGGAGCGGGGCACAGATACGCAGTATTTT.

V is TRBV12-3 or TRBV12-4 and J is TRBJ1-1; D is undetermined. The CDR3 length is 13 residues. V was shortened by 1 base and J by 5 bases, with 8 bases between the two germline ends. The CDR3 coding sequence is TGTGCCAGCAGTTTAGAGCAGGCAACTGAAGCTTTCTTT. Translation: CASSLEQATEAFF.

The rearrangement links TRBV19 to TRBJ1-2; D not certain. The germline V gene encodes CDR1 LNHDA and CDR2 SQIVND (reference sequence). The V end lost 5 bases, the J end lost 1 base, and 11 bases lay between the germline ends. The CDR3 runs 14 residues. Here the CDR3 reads CASSPIGSNYGYTF. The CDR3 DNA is TGTGCCAGTAGTCCGATAGGAAGTAACTATGGCTACACCTTC.

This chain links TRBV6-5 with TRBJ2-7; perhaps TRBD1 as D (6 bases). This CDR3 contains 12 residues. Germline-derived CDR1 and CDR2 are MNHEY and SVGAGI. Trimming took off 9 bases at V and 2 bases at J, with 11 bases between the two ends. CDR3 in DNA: TGTGCCAGTTGGGACACGACCTACGAGCAGTACTTC. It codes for CASWDTTYEQYF.

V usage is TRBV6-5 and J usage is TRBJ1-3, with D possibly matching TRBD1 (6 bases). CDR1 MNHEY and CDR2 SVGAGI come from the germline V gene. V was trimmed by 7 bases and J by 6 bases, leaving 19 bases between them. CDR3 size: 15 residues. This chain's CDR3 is CASNPKDSLVNTIYF. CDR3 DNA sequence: TGTGCCAGCAATCCAAAGGACAGCCTGGTAAACACCATATATTTT.

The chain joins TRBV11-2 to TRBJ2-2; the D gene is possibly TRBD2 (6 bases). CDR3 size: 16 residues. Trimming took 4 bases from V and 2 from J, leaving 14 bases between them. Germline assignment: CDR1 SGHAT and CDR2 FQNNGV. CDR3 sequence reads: CASSSFPGRNTGELFF. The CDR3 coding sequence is TGTGCCAGCAGCTCGTTCCCCGGGAGAAACACCGGGGAGCTGTTTTTT.

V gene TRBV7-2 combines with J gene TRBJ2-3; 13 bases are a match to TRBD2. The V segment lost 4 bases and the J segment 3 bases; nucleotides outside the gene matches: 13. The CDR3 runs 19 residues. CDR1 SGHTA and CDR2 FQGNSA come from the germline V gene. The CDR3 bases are TGTGCCAGCAGCTCGACCGCTCTGACTAGCGGGGGGAGGACAGATACGCAGTATTTT. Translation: CASSSTALTSGGRTDTQYF.

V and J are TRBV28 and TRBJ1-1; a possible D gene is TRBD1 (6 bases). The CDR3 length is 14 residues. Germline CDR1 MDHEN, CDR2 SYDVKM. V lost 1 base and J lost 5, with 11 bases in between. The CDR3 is CASSLYGGRTEAFF. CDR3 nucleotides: TGTGCCAGCAGTTTATATGGGGGGCGGACTGAAGCTTTCTTT.

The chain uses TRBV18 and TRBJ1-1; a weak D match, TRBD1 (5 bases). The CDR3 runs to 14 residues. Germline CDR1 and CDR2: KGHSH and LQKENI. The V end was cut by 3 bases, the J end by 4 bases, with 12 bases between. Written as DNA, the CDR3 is TGTGCCAGCTCACCTTTATCGGGGGGCACTGAAGCTTTCTTT. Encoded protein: CASSPLSGGTEAFF.

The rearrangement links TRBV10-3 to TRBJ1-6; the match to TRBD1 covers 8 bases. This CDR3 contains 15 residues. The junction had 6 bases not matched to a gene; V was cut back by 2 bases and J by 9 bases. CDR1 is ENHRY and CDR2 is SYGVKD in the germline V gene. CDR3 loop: CAISEATGVGSPLHF. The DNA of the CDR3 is TGTGCCATCAGTGAGGCGACAGGGGTTGGTTCACCCCTCCACTTT.

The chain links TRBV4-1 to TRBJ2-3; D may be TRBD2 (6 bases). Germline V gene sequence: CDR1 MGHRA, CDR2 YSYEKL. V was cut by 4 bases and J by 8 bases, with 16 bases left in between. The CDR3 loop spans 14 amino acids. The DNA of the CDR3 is TGCGCCAGCAGCCCGTGGGGACTCCTCTCTACGCAGTATTTT. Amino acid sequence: CASSPWGLLSTQYF.

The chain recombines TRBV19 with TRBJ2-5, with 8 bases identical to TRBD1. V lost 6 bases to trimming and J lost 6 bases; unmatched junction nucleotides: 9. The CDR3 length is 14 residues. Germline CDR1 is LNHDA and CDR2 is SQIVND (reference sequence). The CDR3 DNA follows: TGTGCCAGTAGCACAGGGGGAGGTCGACAGACCCAGTACTTC. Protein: CASSTGGGRQTQYF.

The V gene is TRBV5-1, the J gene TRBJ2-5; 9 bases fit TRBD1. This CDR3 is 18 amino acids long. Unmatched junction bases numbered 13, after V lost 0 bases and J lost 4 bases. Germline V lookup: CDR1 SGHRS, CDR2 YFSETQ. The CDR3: CASSLVVWGTGWRETQYF. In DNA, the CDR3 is TGCGCCAGCAGCTTGGTGGTCTGGGGGACAGGGTGGCGAGAGACCCAGTACTTC.

CDR3 region: CASSQVPGGLDEKLFF. The DNA for the CDR3 is TGCGCCAGCAGCCAAGTTCCGGGGGGGTTGGATGAAAAACTGTTTTTT. The chain recombines TRBV4-1 with TRBJ1-4; D may be TRBD1 (5 bases). V lost 1 base and J lost 6, with 15 bases in between. The CDR3 runs 16 residues. From germline, CDR1 is MGHRA and CDR2 YSYEKL.

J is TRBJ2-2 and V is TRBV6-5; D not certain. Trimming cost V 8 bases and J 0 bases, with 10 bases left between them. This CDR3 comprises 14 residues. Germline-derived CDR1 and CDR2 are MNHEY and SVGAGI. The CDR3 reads CASLDGANTGELFF. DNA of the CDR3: TGTGCCAGCTTGGACGGCGCGAACACCGGGGAGCTGTTTTTT.

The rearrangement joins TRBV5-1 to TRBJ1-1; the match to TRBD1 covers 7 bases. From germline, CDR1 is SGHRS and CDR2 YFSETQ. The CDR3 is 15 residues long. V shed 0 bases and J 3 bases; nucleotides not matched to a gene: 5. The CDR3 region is CASSLGVDRDTEAFF. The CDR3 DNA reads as TGCGCCAGCAGCTTGGGGGTCGACAGGGACACTGAAGCTTTCTTT.

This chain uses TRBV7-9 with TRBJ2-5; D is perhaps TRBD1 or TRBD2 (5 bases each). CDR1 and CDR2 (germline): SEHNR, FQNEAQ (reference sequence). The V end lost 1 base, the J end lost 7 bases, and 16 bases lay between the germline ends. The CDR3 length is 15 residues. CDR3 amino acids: CASSLGDLKEGTQYF. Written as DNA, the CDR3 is TGTGCCAGCAGCTTAGGGGACCTAAAGGAAGGGACCCAGTACTTC.

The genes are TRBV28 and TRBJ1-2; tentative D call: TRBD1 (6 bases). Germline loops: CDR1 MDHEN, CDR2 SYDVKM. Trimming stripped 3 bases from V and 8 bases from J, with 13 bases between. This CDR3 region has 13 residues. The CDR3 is CASSFDRLRGYTF. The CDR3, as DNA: TGTGCCAGCAGTTTTGACAGGCTGAGAGGCTACACCTTC.

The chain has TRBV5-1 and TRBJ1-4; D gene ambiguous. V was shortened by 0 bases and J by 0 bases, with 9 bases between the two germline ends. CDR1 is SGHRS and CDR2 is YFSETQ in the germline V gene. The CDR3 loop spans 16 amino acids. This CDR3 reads CASSLDDRATNEKLFF. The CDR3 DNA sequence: TGCGCCAGCAGCTTGGACGACCGGGCAACTAATGAAAAACTGTTTTTT.

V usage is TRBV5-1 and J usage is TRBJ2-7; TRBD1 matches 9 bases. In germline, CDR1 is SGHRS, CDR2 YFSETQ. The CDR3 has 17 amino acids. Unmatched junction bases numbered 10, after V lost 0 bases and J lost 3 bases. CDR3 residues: CASSLAMMGQGIYEQYF. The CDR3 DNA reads TGCGCCAGCAGCTTGGCCATGATGGGACAGGGCATCTACGAGCAGTACTTC. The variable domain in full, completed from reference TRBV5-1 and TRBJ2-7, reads KAGVTQTPRYLIKTRGQQVTLSCSPISGHRSVSWYQQTPGQGLQFLFEYFSETQRNKGNFPGRFSGRQFSNSRSEMNVSTLELGDSALYLCASSLAMMGQGIYEQYFGPGTRLTVT.

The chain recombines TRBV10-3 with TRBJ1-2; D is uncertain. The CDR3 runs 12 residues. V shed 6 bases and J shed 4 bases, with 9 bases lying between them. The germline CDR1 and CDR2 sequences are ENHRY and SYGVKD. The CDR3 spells CAISSGSYGYTF. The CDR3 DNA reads TGTGCCATCAGCTCGGGAAGCTATGGCTACACCTTC.

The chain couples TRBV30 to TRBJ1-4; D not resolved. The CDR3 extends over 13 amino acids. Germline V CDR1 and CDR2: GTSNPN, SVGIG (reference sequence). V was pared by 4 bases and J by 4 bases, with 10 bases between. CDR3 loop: CAWTQTFNEKLFF. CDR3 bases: TGTGCCTGGACTCAGACCTTTAATGAAAAACTGTTTTTT.

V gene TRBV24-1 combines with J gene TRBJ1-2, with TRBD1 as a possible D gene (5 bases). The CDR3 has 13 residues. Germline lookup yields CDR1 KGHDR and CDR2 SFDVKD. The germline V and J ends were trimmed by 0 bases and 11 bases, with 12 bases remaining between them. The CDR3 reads CATSDLRRGQYTF. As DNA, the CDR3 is TGTGCCACCAGTGATTTGAGGCGGGGCCAATACACCTTC.